The 26 T cell receptor beta chains reported below all come from one sample, sequenced in a study of blood T cell repertoires in COVID-19. The method was immunoSEQ multiplex PCR; TCRdb's version includes in-frame clones alone and lacks a portion of them. The table lists about 200,000 clones, about 90% of them singletons. The material sequenced was PBMCs or T cells enriched from blood (not recorded which). These receptors all stem from a woman under 40 who had recovered from COVID-19.

This rearrangement joins TRBV4-3 to TRBJ1-1; D uncertain. The CDR3 is 13 residues long. CDR1 and CDR2 from the germline V gene are LGHNA and YSLEER. Trimming shortened V by 5 bases and J by 3 bases, and 10 bases separated the two germline ends. CDR3 sequence (DNA): TGCGCCAGCAGCGGAACAGAGTACACTGAAGCTTTCTTT. Translation gives CASSGTEYTEAFF.

This clone was detected a few times. The gene calls are TRBV3-1 (or the pseudogene TRBV3-2) and TRBJ2-2, with D possibly TRBD2 on 6 matching bases. CDR3 size: 16 residues. V was pared by 5 bases and J by 4 bases, with 17 bases between. The V gene's germline CDR1 is LGHDT and CDR2 YNNKEL (reference sequence). For the CDR3, the DNA is TGTGCCAGCAGCTCCGTGGCGACTAGGGGCACCGGGGAGCTGTTTTTT. Translated, it gives CASSSVATRGTGELFF.

The V call is TRBV15, the J call TRBJ1-5; D not certain. The V and J ends lost 7 bases and 1 base respectively, with 17 bases between them. The CDR3 spans 16 residues. Germline assignment: CDR1 LNHNV and CDR2 YYDKDF (reference sequence). The CDR3 here is CATKQGERGSNQPQHF. In DNA form, the CDR3 reads TGTGCCACCAAACAAGGTGAGAGAGGGAGCAATCAGCCCCAGCATTTT.

This clone showed up just once. The chain carries TRBV5-4 and TRBJ2-1; 8 nucleotides line up with TRBD2. This CDR3 contains 15 residues. The J segment lost 0 bases and the V segment lost 1 base, leaving 0 bases of the junction unmatched. Germline-derived CDR1 and CDR2 are SGHNT and YYREEE (reference sequence). This CDR3 reads CASSLSGSSYNEQFF. CDR3 in DNA: TGTGCCAGCAGCTTGAGCGGGAGCTCCTACAATGAGCAGTTCTTC.

CDR3 amino acids: CAWRTSLRYTQYF. CDR3 nucleotides: TGTGCCTGGAGGACCTCCCTGCGGTATACGCAGTATTTT. V usage is TRBV30 and J usage is TRBJ2-3; no definite D call. Germline CDR1 is GTSNPN and CDR2 is SVGIG (reference sequence). The CDR3 loop spans 13 amino acids. Trimming removed 3 bases at V and 7 bases at J, with 14 bases between.

The chain couples TRBV2 to TRBJ1-1, with D perhaps matching TRBD1 (5 bases). V was trimmed by 6 bases and J by 4 bases, leaving 18 bases between them. The CDR3 extends over 15 amino acids. The germline V gene has CDR1 SNHLY and CDR2 FYNNEI. The CDR3 here is CASRHPGLQGTEAFF. CDR3 bases: TGTGCCAGCAGGCACCCGGGACTTCAAGGCACTGAAGCTTTCTTT. The variable domain in full, with the rest retrieved from reference TRBV2 and TRBJ1-1, is EPEVTQTPSHQVTQMGQEVILRCVPISNHLYFYWYRQILGQKVEFLVSFYNNEISEKSEIFDDQFSVERPDGSNFTLKIRSTKLEDSAMYFCASRHPGLQGTEAFFGQGTRLTVV.

In this sample, this clone turned up once. The rearrangement links TRBV5-1 to TRBJ1-3; the D is unclear. The CDR3 consists of 16 residues. Trimming took 0 bases from V and 0 from J, leaving 10 bases between them. Per germline, CDR1 SGHRS and CDR2 YFSETQ. CDR3 sequence reads: CASSLASTLSGNTIYF. For the CDR3, the DNA is TGCGCCAGCAGCTTGGCGAGTACTCTCTCTGGAAACACCATATATTTT.

V usage is TRBV24-1 and J usage is TRBJ1-2; 10 positions agree with TRBD1. The germline CDR1 and CDR2 sequences are KGHDR and SFDVKD. V shed 3 bases and J 8 bases; nucleotides not matched to a gene: 8. The CDR3 consists of 15 residues. CDR3: CATSDPGQGSIGYTF. CDR3 sequence (DNA): TGTGCCACCAGTGATCCGGGACAGGGGTCGATAGGCTACACCTTC.

The rearrangement links TRBV27 to TRBJ2-7; 7 bases agree with TRBD2. Germline V CDR1 and CDR2: MNHEY, SMNVEV (reference sequence). This CDR3 spans 15 amino acids. V shed 5 bases and J 1 base; nucleotides not matched to a gene: 8. The CDR3 is CASSPNGGGSYEQYF. CDR3 nucleotide sequence: TGTGCCAGCAGTCCCAATGGCGGGGGATCCTACGAGCAGTACTTC.

V usage is TRBV6-5 and J usage is TRBJ1-1; possible D gene TRBD1, 6 bases. CDR1 and CDR2 from the germline V gene are MNHEY and SVGAGI. This CDR3 is built from 16 residues. Between the trimmed V and J ends, which lost 4 bases and 1 base, there was a span of 16 bases. The CDR3: CASSSRVGGPNTEAFF. DNA of the CDR3: TGTGCCAGCAGTTCTCGAGTGGGGGGGCCGAACACTGAAGCTTTCTTT.

This clone was detected only once. This chain joins TRBV19 and TRBJ1-6; TRBD1 is a possible D gene (6 bases). CDR1 and CDR2 (germline): LNHDA, SQIVND (reference sequence). There are 17 residues in the CDR3. Trimming cost V 6 bases and J 7 bases, with 22 bases left between them. CDR3 DNA sequence: TGTGCCAGTAGCCGCTCAGCGGGGGCTTTAACGAATTCACCCCTCCACTTT. It specifies CASSRSAGALTNSPLHF.

The gene calls are TRBV27 and TRBJ1-1, with TRBD1 matching 9 bases. The germline V gene encodes CDR1 MNHEY and CDR2 SMNVEV (reference sequence). The CDR3 covers 18 residues. V dropped 6 bases and J dropped 2; count of bases not matched to a gene: 16. The CDR3 sequence: CASSRYGTGKMRNTEAFF. CDR3 DNA sequence: TGTGCCAGCAGCCGTTACGGGACAGGGAAAATGAGAAACACTGAAGCTTTCTTT.

The chain employs TRBV30 and TRBJ2-3, with unresolved D. Germline values: CDR1 GTSNPN, CDR2 SVGIG (reference sequence). Trimming stripped 5 bases from V and 3 bases from J, with 6 bases between. The CDR3 runs 11 residues. The CDR3 here is CAWLTTDTQYF. Here the CDR3 DNA reads TGTGCCTGGCTTACAACAGATACGCAGTATTTT.

The rearrangement links TRBV7-6 to TRBJ2-7, with D perhaps TRBD1 (5 bases). The CDR3 covers 13 residues. Deletions cut 1 base from V and 3 bases from J, with 7 bases between. CDR1 is SGHVS, CDR2 FNYEAQ, per germline. This CDR3 reads CASSLVDSYEQYF. The CDR3 coding sequence is TGTGCCAGCAGCTTAGTAGACAGCTACGAGCAGTACTTC.

The V gene is TRBV7-3, the J gene TRBJ2-1, with D possibly matching TRBD1 (6 bases). Germline CDR1 reads SGHTA; CDR2 reads FQGTGA. V was trimmed by 3 bases and J by 2 bases, leaving 14 bases between them. The CDR3 is made up of 16 amino acids. In DNA form, the CDR3 reads TGTGCCAGCAGCTTCACAGGGCAATCGACCTACAATGAGCAGTTCTTC. Translation: CASSFTGQSTYNEQFF.

V usage is TRBV9 and J usage is TRBJ2-2, with D possibly being TRBD1 (5 bases). Trimming removed 5 bases at V and 2 bases at J, with 13 bases between. This CDR3 contains 15 residues. The germline V gene has CDR1 SGDLS and CDR2 YYNGEE. For the CDR3, the DNA is TGTGCCAGCAGTGATTCCAGGGTTAACACCGGGGAGCTGTTTTTT. Its translation: CASSDSRVNTGELFF.

Only a few counts were recorded for this clone. The chain couples TRBV10-1 to TRBJ2-4, with 11 bases that match TRBD1. CDR1 and CDR2 from the germline V gene are WNHNN and SYGVQD (reference sequence). V gave up 3 bases and J gave up 1 base; unmatched junction bases: 11. The CDR3 is 19 residues long. CDR3 DNA: TGCGCCAGCAGTGAACCCCGGGACAGGGGGATGGCGGCCAAAAACATTCAGTACTTC. Translation gives CASSEPRDRGMAAKNIQYF.

The chain couples TRBV30 to TRBJ2-1; possible D gene TRBD2, 6 bases. Trimming shortened V by 3 bases and J by 5 bases, and 14 bases separated the two germline ends. This CDR3 is 14 amino acids long. Germline V gene sequence: CDR1 GTSNPN, CDR2 SVGIG (reference sequence). CDR3 coding DNA: TGTGCCTGGAGGGTGCGGGACGGTAACAATGAGCAGTTCTTC. Translation: CAWRVRDGNNEQFF.

The rearrangement uses TRBV6-2 or TRBV6-3 and TRBJ2-7, with a possible D match to TRBD1 (5 bases). Trimming took off 2 bases at V and 3 bases at J, with 14 bases between the two ends. CDR3 length equals 15 residues. From germline, CDR1 is MNHEY and CDR2 SVGEGT. The CDR3 reads CASSYGPGNGYEQYF. The CDR3 DNA follows: TGTGCCAGCAGTTACGGGCCAGGGAATGGCTACGAGCAGTACTTC.

CDR3 amino acids: CASSSSSRYGYTF. The CDR3 DNA follows: TGTGCCAGCAGCTCGAGCTCCCGGTATGGCTACACCTTC. The rearrangement uses TRBV7-2 and TRBJ1-2; D is unclear. V lost 4 bases, J lost 5 bases, and 11 bases lay in between. This CDR3 contains 13 residues. The germline V gene encodes CDR1 SGHTA and CDR2 FQGNSA.

By share, this clone counts as medium-sized (0.01 to 0.1%). The genes are TRBV7-8 and TRBJ2-1; a possible D gene is TRBD2 (5 bases). Germline V CDR1 and CDR2: SGHVS, FQNEAQ. This CDR3 spans 13 amino acids. V lost 5 bases, J lost 8 bases, and 13 bases lay in between. CDR3 sequence reads: CASSLGYGDEQFF. CDR3 in DNA: TGTGCCAGCAGCCTGGGTTACGGGGATGAGCAGTTCTTC.

V and J are TRBV9 and TRBJ2-2; D not certain. Trimming stripped 4 bases from V and 6 bases from J, with 10 bases between. CDR1 and CDR2 from the germline V gene are SGDLS and YYNGEE. The CDR3 runs 13 residues. In DNA, the CDR3 is TGTGCCAGCAGCCCCCATTCGGCCGGGGAGCTGTTTTTT. Protein sequence: CASSPHSAGELFF.

This sequence joins TRBV5-1 and TRBJ2-3, with 7 bases fitting TRBD2. V gave up 8 bases and J gave up 5 bases; unmatched junction bases: 8. The germline V gene has CDR1 SGHRS and CDR2 YFSETQ. The CDR3 has 13 amino acids. CDR3 region: CASGNPGGDTQYF. The CDR3 DNA is TGCGCCAGTGGTAATCCGGGGGGAGATACGCAGTATTTT.

In DNA form, the CDR3 reads TGCAGCGTCGATCCCGGAGGGTCGACCGGGGAGCTGTTTTTT. It is translated as CSVDPGGSTGELFF. The V and J genes are TRBV29-1 and TRBJ2-2, with a possible D match to TRBD2 (6 bases). V was trimmed by 6 bases and J by 5 bases, leaving 16 bases between them. Germline V gene lookup returns CDR1 SQVTM and CDR2 ANQGSEA. This CDR3 has 14 amino acids.

The chain uses TRBV7-7 and TRBJ2-1; TRBD2 matches 11 bases. The length of the CDR3 is 16 residues. Per the germline V gene, CDR1 is SSHAT and CDR2 is FNYEAQ (reference sequence). With 5 bases clipped from V and 2 bases from J, the junction kept 5 bases outside the gene matches. CDR3 in amino acids: CASSPTSGGAYNEQFF. In nucleotides, the CDR3 is TGTGCCAGCAGCCCCACTAGCGGGGGAGCCTACAATGAGCAGTTCTTC.

The CDR3: CASSGDRGPGEQYF. CDR3 nucleotide sequence: TGTGCCAGCAGCGGCGACAGGGGGCCGGGCGAGCAGTACTTC. The chain joins TRBV5-6 to TRBJ2-7; 10 nucleotides line up with TRBD1. CDR1 is SGHDT and CDR2 is YYEEEE in the germline V gene. This CDR3 region has 14 residues. The ends lost 4 bases at V and 6 bases at J; junction bases unmatched: 7.